The 22 T cell receptor beta chains presented below share a single source sample, sequenced in a study of cytomegalovirus exposure and HLA in healthy donors. Assay: immunoSEQ multiplex PCR; the TCRdb copy retains only in-frame clones and omits some. The sample includes 120,000 or so clones, approximately 91% of them seen just once. Sequenced sample: PBMCs. All receptors come from a woman between 18 and 29 years old in good health and CMV-seronegative.

The chain carries TRBV7-2 and TRBJ1-2; weak D call: TRBD1 (6 bases). V was clipped by 5 bases and J by 7 bases, with 20 bases between them. CDR1 is SGHTA and CDR2 is FQGNSA in the germline V gene. There are 15 residues in the CDR3. CDR3 nucleotides: TGTGCCAGCAGCACAGGACAGCTAGGCGGCCTTGGCTACACCTTC. Translated, it gives CASSTGQLGGLGYTF.

This sequence joins TRBV7-9 and TRBJ2-2; perhaps TRBD2 as D (6 bases). V was trimmed by 0 bases and J by 0 bases, leaving 14 bases between them. The CDR3 runs to 18 residues. From germline, CDR1 is SEHNR and CDR2 FQNEAQ (reference sequence). This CDR3 is CASSLARGSRSNTGELFF. For the CDR3, the DNA is TGTGCCAGCAGCTTAGCGCGGGGTAGCCGATCGAACACCGGGGAGCTGTTTTTT.

This chain connects TRBV15 to TRBJ2-7; possible D gene TRBD1, 6 bases. V lost 1 base and J lost 5, with 12 bases in between. The length of the CDR3 is 14 residues. Germline lookup yields CDR1 LNHNV and CDR2 YYDKDF (reference sequence). CDR3 DNA: TGTGCCACCAGCAGAGTTACAGGGAGCCACGAGCAGTACTTC. The encoded protein is CATSRVTGSHEQYF.

This CDR3 is CASSFGLLEKLFF. CDR3 DNA: TGTGCCAGCAGCTTTGGACTTTTGGAAAAACTGTTTTTT. The gene calls are TRBV5-4 and TRBJ1-4; D is ambiguous. V was clipped by 2 bases and J by 8 bases, with 10 bases between them. Germline CDR1 and CDR2: SGHNT and YYREEE (reference sequence). The CDR3 covers 13 residues.

The genes are TRBV11-2 and TRBJ2-5; TRBD2 matches 10 bases. Germline CDR1 is SGHAT and CDR2 is FQNNGV. This CDR3 has 16 amino acids. V lost 1 base, J lost 5 bases, and 7 bases stayed unmatched. The CDR3 DNA reads as TGTGCCAGCAGCTTAGGTCTAGCGGGAGTGCTGGAGACCCAGTACTTC. This translates into CASSLGLAGVLETQYF. The entire variable domain, with the rest obtained from reference TRBV11-2 and TRBJ2-5, is as follows: EAGVAQSPRYKIIEKRQSVAFWCNPISGHATLYWYQQILGQGPKLLIQFQNNGVVDDSQLPKDRFSAERLKGVDSTLKIQPAKLEDSAVYLCASSLGLAGVLETQYFGPGTRLLVL.

The CDR3 DNA reads as TGCGCCAGCAGGCCAGCGGGAGTGCTTGTAGAGACCCAGTACTTC. It yields the protein CASRPAGVLVETQYF. This rearrangement joins TRBV5-1 to TRBJ2-5; 8 nucleotides line up with TRBD2. Per germline, CDR1 SGHRS and CDR2 YFSETQ. CDR3 length: 15 residues. The V and J ends lost 5 bases and 4 bases, in that order; junction bases with no gene match: 10.

The chain is built from TRBV7-8 and TRBJ1-1; D possibly corresponds to TRBD1 (6 bases). CDR1 is SGHVS, CDR2 FQNEAQ, per germline. The V end was cut by 3 bases, the J end by 4 bases, with 12 bases between. This CDR3 has 14 amino acids. CDR3 sequence: CASSFGTSATEAFF. The CDR3 DNA reads as TGTGCCAGCAGCTTTGGGACATCGGCCACTGAAGCTTTCTTT.

V usage is TRBV5-6 and J usage is TRBJ2-2; 14 positions agree with TRBD2. Germline V gene data show CDR1 as SGHDT and CDR2 as YYEEEE. The CDR3 is made up of 16 amino acids. V was clipped by 4 bases and J by 7 bases; unmatched bases: 6. CDR3 nucleotides: TGTGCCAGCAGCCTGGGACTAGCGGGAGTTAGCGGGGAGCTGTTTTTT. Its protein product is CASSLGLAGVSGELFF.

CDR3 in DNA: TGTGCCATCAGGAACATTGGTCAGCCCCAGCATTTT. It encodes CAIRNIGQPQHF. V gene TRBV10-3 combines with J gene TRBJ1-5; D is ambiguous. Germline values: CDR1 ENHRY, CDR2 SYGVKD. The CDR3 is 12 amino acids. Trimming removed 6 bases at V and 6 bases at J, with 9 bases between.

The gene calls are TRBV11-2 and TRBJ2-7, with unresolved D. Germline V CDR1 and CDR2: SGHAT, FQNNGV. Trimming cost V 2 bases and J 2 bases, with 4 bases left between them. CDR3 length: 12 amino acids. DNA of the CDR3: TGTGCCAGCAGCTTAACAGCCTACGAGCAGTACTTC. This codes for CASSLTAYEQYF.

The rearrangement links TRBV10-3 to TRBJ1-1, with D possibly TRBD1 on 5 matching bases. This CDR3 contains 15 residues. Trimming removed 2 bases at V and 4 bases at J, with 14 bases between. The V gene's germline CDR1 is ENHRY and CDR2 SYGVKD. CDR3 bases: TGTGCCATCAGTGAGCGCGGGGGGTATAGCACTGAAGCTTTCTTT. It yields the protein CAISERGGYSTEAFF.

The rearrangement uses TRBV7-8 and TRBJ2-3, with 10 bases aligning to TRBD2. The CDR3 is 15 residues long. V was pared by 1 base and J by 6 bases, with 4 bases of the junction left unmatched. Per the germline V gene, CDR1 is SGHVS and CDR2 is FQNEAQ. The CDR3 DNA is TGTGCCAGCAGCTTAGTCACTAGCGGGATTGATACGCAGTATTTT. Its translation is CASSLVTSGIDTQYF.

This rearrangement joins TRBV28 to TRBJ1-2; 7 bases align to TRBD1. Looked up from germline, CDR1 is MDHEN and CDR2 is SYDVKM. CDR3 length: 12 residues. The J segment lost 6 bases and the V segment lost 5 bases, leaving 3 bases of the junction unmatched. The CDR3: CASSVGQNGYTF. The DNA for the CDR3 is TGTGCCAGCAGTGTGGGACAGAATGGCTACACCTTC.

The rearrangement joins TRBV6-1 to TRBJ1-1; TRBD1 matches 7 bases. Trimming at V came to 0 bases and at J to 4 bases, leaving 2 bases not matched to a gene. The CDR3 extends over 14 amino acids. Per germline, CDR1 MNHNS and CDR2 SASEGT. The chain's CDR3 is CASSEAQGGTEAFF. The DNA of the CDR3 is TGTGCCAGCAGTGAAGCGCAGGGGGGCACTGAAGCTTTCTTT.

The chain joins TRBV5-1 to TRBJ2-5; TRBD2 matches at 9 bases. The CDR3 sequence is 16 residues long. Germline CDR1 is SGHRS and CDR2 is YFSETQ. The trim removed 3 bases at V and 1 base at J, leaving 7 bases unmatched. The CDR3 here is CASSSGIAGVQETQYF. For the CDR3, the DNA is TGCGCCAGCAGCTCCGGTATAGCGGGAGTCCAAGAGACCCAGTACTTC. Supplemented by reference TRBV5-1 and TRBJ2-5, the full variable domain reads KAGVTQTPRYLIKTRGQQVTLSCSPISGHRSVSWYQQTPGQGLQFLFEYFSETQRNKGNFPGRFSGRQFSNSRSEMNVSTLELGDSALYLCASSSGIAGVQETQYFGPGTRLLVL.

The J gene is TRBJ2-1, the V gene TRBV5-6; TRBD1 matches 10 bases. The V gene end was trimmed by 7 bases and the J gene end by 7 bases; junction bases not matched to a gene: 2. The germline CDR1 and CDR2 sequences are SGHDT and YYEEEE. The CDR3 runs to 12 residues. The CDR3 DNA sequence: TGTGCCAGCGCGGACAGGGGGAATGAGCAGTTCTTC. Amino acids: CASADRGNEQFF.

The chain couples TRBV5-1 to TRBJ1-1; 9 nucleotides match TRBD1. CDR1 is SGHRS, CDR2 YFSETQ, per germline. The V segment lost 0 bases and the J segment 0 bases; nucleotides outside the gene matches: 0. This CDR3 spans 15 amino acids. The CDR3 coding sequence is TGCGCCAGCAGCTTGGGGGACAGGGTGAACACTGAAGCTTTCTTT. Translated: CASSLGDRVNTEAFF.

This clone was counted once. The chain recombines TRBV4-1 with TRBJ1-1; unclear D gene. Germline V gene sequence: CDR1 MGHRA, CDR2 YSYEKL. The CDR3 is made up of 14 amino acids. Trimming shortened V by 1 base and J by 7 bases, and 13 bases separated the two germline ends. The CDR3 sequence is CASSQVSPYFEAFF. The CDR3 coding sequence is TGCGCCAGCAGCCAAGTATCCCCATACTTTGAAGCTTTCTTT.

V and J are TRBV5-4 and TRBJ2-3, with a weak D call TRBD2 (5 bases). This CDR3 has 15 residues. V lost 2 bases to trimming and J lost 0 bases, with 10 bases between them. The germline CDR1 and CDR2 sequences are SGHNT and YYREEE (reference sequence). The CDR3 region is CASSLGAASTDTQYF. CDR3 nucleotides: TGTGCCAGCAGCTTAGGAGCGGCGAGCACAGATACGCAGTATTTT.

The chain uses TRBV6-1 and TRBJ1-4; D ambiguous. The V gene's germline CDR1 is MNHNS and CDR2 SASEGT. This CDR3 region has 14 residues. V was cut by 11 bases and J by 3 bases, with 16 bases left in between. The CDR3 sequence: CAGRVGDSNEKLFF. The CDR3 DNA follows: TGTGCCGGGAGGGTCGGGGATTCTAATGAAAAACTGTTTTTT.

This chain uses TRBV2 with TRBJ2-2, with TRBD1 as a possible D gene (6 bases). This CDR3 has 13 residues. Germline V CDR1 and CDR2: SNHLY, FYNNEI. The V end was cut by 8 bases, the J end by 0 bases, with 7 bases between. The CDR3 reads CASRDTNTGELFF. CDR3 nucleotide sequence: TGTGCCAGCCGGGACACGAACACCGGGGAGCTGTTTTTT.

This chain uses TRBV19 with TRBJ2-7; 8 bases fit TRBD1. The germline gives CDR1 LNHDA, CDR2 SQIVND (reference sequence). The CDR3 loop spans 17 amino acids. V shed 10 bases, J shed 2 bases, and the junction held 19 bases outside the gene matches. Written as DNA, the CDR3 is TGTGCCACCACAACCTCAGGGGGCGTTAGCGGAGCCTACGAGCAGTACTTC. This gives the protein CATTTSGGVSGAYEQYF.